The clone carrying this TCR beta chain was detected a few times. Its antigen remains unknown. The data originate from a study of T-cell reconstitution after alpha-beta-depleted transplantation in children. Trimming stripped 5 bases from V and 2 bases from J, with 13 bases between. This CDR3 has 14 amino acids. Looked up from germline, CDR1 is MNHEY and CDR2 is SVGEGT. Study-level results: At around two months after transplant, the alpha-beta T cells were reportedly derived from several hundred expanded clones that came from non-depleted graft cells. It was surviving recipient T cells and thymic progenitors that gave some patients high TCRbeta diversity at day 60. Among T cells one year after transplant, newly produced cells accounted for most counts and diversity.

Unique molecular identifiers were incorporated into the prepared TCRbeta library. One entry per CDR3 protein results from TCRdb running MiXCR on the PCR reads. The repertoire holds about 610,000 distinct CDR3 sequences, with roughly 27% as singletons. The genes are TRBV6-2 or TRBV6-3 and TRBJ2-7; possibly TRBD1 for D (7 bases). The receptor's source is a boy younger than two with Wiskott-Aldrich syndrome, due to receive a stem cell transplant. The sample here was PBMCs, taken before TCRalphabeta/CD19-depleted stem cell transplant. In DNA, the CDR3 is TGTGCCAGCAGTCACCAGGGGGGTCCCTACGAGCAGTACTTC. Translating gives CASSHQGGPYEQYF.